This T cell receptor beta chain originates from a study of blood T cell repertoires in COVID-19. Study details: Sites across the United States, Italy and Spain contributed samples from acute and convalescent COVID-19. The cDNA or gDNA used as material had been derived from T cells, B-cell-depleted T cells, or PBMCs.

The CDR3 has 16 residues. V dropped 4 bases and J dropped 2 bases, with 16 bases sitting between them. CDR1 is SGHRS, CDR2 YFSETQ, per germline. The authors' processing: Estimated nucleated cell counts came from reference gene primer amplification. The data were produced by immunoSEQ multiplex PCR, yet TCRdb's version contains in-frame clones alone and is incomplete. That table supplies the V and J calls and clone size; D and trimming were determined from the DNA. The sample yields roughly 180,000 clones, 86% seen once. A few counts support this clone. The V and J genes are TRBV5-1 and TRBJ2-1, with D maybe TRBD1 (6 bases). This TCR was recovered from a man aged 55-75 years with acute or convalescent COVID-19. The sample comprised peripheral blood. The CDR3, as DNA: TGCGCCAGCAGCGGACACCTCAGGACAGCCTACAATGAGCAGTTCTTC. Its protein is CASSGHLRTAYNEQFF.